This entry lists 3 T cell receptor beta chains sequenced from one sample in a study of Ad26.COV2.S vaccination and SARS-CoV-2 variants. Method: immunoSEQ multiplex PCR; TCRdb's copy keeps in-frame clones and lacks some. Among 360,000 or so clones listed, 87% were seen once. Treatment of the sample: approximately 18 received Ad26.COV2.S at low or high dose, single or two shots; about 5 received placebo; per-sample allocation not given. Each sample was drawn 63 days after the first injection (of vaccine or placebo). Here the sequenced sample was peripheral blood, taken in a trial of Ad26.COV2.S vaccine versus placebo. These receptors were collected from a person between 18 and 59 years old who received the Ad26.COV2.S COVID-19 vaccine or a placebo.

The chain uses TRBV6-5 and TRBJ2-2; D remains unclear. The V gene's germline CDR1 is MNHEY and CDR2 SVGAGI. The V and J ends lost 8 bases and 2 bases respectively, with 12 bases between them. The CDR3 sequence is 14 residues long. CDR3 nucleotide sequence: TGTGCCAGCGGAGTAAGAGGTAACACCGGGGAGCTGTTTTTT. Translation: CASGVRGNTGELFF.

The rearrangement uses TRBV7-6 and TRBJ1-2; D is unresolved. The CDR3 loop spans 13 amino acids. Germline V gives CDR1 SGHVS, CDR2 FNYEAQ. Between the trimmed V and J ends, which lost 5 bases and 5 bases, there was a span of 12 bases. CDR3 amino acids: CASSRGGVYGYTF. CDR3 bases: TGTGCCAGCAGCCGCGGAGGAGTGTATGGCTACACCTTC.

The chain links TRBV12-3 or TRBV12-4 to TRBJ1-2; D call uncertain. With 2 bases removed from V and 4 bases from J, the gap between germline ends came to 5 bases. The CDR3 loop spans 12 amino acids. The CDR3 region is CASSLLLYGYTF. The DNA of the CDR3 is TGTGCCAGCAGTTTACTTCTCTATGGCTACACCTTC.